The 17 T cell receptor beta chains presented below share a single source sample, sequenced in a study of blood T cells in healthy people across ages (dated by TCRdb to between 2014 and 2017). Libraries were built with 5' RACE. Sequencing was carried out with an Illumina HiSeq 2500. A second roughly 7 to 11 cycle PCR used a sample-barcoded 5' primer and a J-beta primer mix. TCRdb reanalyzed the raw reads on its own, using fastp at Q25 for trimming and MiXCR for clone calling, and kept in-frame beta chains. Each CDR3 protein appears once, grouped with its most common genes and DNA. The sample contains 1.5 million to 1.9 million distinct CDR3 sequences, approximately 43% of them found a single time. About 4% of the sample is taken by the ten largest. Sequences were obtained from blood. The source is a woman aged 18-30 years in good health.

This clonotype occurred a few times. The chain joins TRBV10-3 to TRBJ2-3, with TRBD2 identical over 8 bases. Germline CDR1 and CDR2: ENHRY and SYGVKD. V gave up 9 bases and J gave up 2 bases; unmatched junction bases: 7. CDR3 length equals 14 residues. DNA for the CDR3: TGTGCCATAGGTGGTAGCGGGAACACAGATACGCAGTATTTT. It is translated as CAIGGSGNTDTQYF.

This sequence joins TRBV20-1 and TRBJ2-5, with D tentatively TRBD2 (5 bases). V was shortened by 2 bases and J by 5 bases, with 12 bases between the two germline ends. In germline, CDR1 is DFQATT, CDR2 SNEGSKA (reference sequence). The CDR3 extends over 13 amino acids. The CDR3 coding sequence is TGCAGTGCTAGATACACTCAGCGGGAGACCCAGTACTTC. Protein: CSARYTQRETQYF.

The chain combines TRBV7-9 with TRBJ1-4; 9 bases are shared with TRBD1. V was clipped by 5 bases and J by 4 bases; unmatched bases: 5. The germline CDR1 and CDR2 sequences are SEHNR and FQNEAQ (reference sequence). This CDR3 is built from 15 residues. The CDR3 here is CASSTGTGLNEKLFF. The CDR3 DNA reads as TGTGCCAGCAGCACCGGGACAGGGCTTAATGAAAAACTGTTTTTT.

V is TRBV10-3 and J is TRBJ2-4, with 13 bases aligning to TRBD2. The J call may be mistaken, given a closer DNA end match to TRBJ2-7. The CDR3 contains 15 residues. The germline V gene has CDR1 ENHRY and CDR2 SYGVKD. The CDR3 reads CAISEGLAGVGEQYF. The CDR3, as DNA: TGTGCCATCAGTGAGGGACTAGCGGGAGTGGGCGAGCAGTACTTC.

CDR3 sequence: CASSWWRQGAVWEQFF. DNA of the CDR3: TGTGCCAGCAGTTGGTGGAGACAGGGGGCGGTGTGGGAGCAGTTCTTC. V usage is TRBV27 and J usage is TRBJ2-1; TRBD1 agrees at 10 bases. Losses at the gene ends were 4 bases for V and 10 bases for J; bases not matched to a gene: 13. The CDR3 extends over 16 amino acids. Per the germline V gene, CDR1 is MNHEY and CDR2 is SMNVEV (reference sequence).

The chain carries TRBV28 and TRBJ1-2, with D tentatively TRBD1 (6 bases). CDR3 length: 16 amino acids. The germline gives CDR1 MDHEN, CDR2 SYDVKM. The V and J ends lost 1 base and 5 bases respectively, with 17 bases between them. The CDR3 DNA is TGTGCCAGCAGTTTATTCGAGACAGGAGAGAGATATGGCTACACCTTC. Its translation: CASSLFETGERYGYTF.

The V and J genes are TRBV28 and TRBJ2-7; TRBD1 matches 10 bases. The CDR3 totals 16 residues. After removal of 4 bases from V and 2 bases from J, the junction contained 8 bases not matched to a gene. Germline V gene data show CDR1 as MDHEN and CDR2 as SYDVKM. The CDR3 bases are TGTGCCAGCAGTTCGCCGGGACAGGGGAGTCCCTACGAGCAGTACTTC. It yields the protein CASSSPGQGSPYEQYF. The full variable domain, rest sourced from reference TRBV28 and TRBJ2-7, is DVKVTQSSRYLVKRTGEKVFLECVQDMDHENMFWYRQDPGLGLRLIYFSYDVKMKEKGDIPEGYSVSREKKERFSLILESASTNQTSMYLCASSSPGQGSPYEQYFGPGTRLTVT.

This clonotype was observed a few times. The V call is TRBV27, the J call TRBJ2-3, with TRBD1 matching 7 bases. Unmatched junction bases numbered 1, after V lost 5 bases and J lost 2 bases. This CDR3 spans 13 amino acids. The germline V gene has CDR1 MNHEY and CDR2 SMNVEV (reference sequence). The chain's CDR3 is CASSTGATDTQYF. In DNA, the CDR3 is TGTGCCAGCAGTACAGGGGCCACAGATACGCAGTATTTT.

There are a few counts of this clonotype. The J gene is TRBJ2-2, the V gene TRBV27, with D unresolved. Germline V gene lookup returns CDR1 MNHEY and CDR2 SMNVEV (reference sequence). This CDR3 has 13 amino acids. V gave up 4 bases and J gave up 6 bases, with 9 bases separating them. The CDR3 nucleotides read TGTGCCAGCAGTTCCCTGGATGCCGGGGAGCTGTTTTTT. Its translation is CASSSLDAGELFF.

This clonotype was picked up a small number of times. The chain is built from TRBV5-1 and TRBJ2-1, with 14 bases lining up with TRBD2. With V trimmed by 4 bases and J by 4 bases, 7 bases remained unmatched. Per the germline V gene, CDR1 is SGHRS and CDR2 is YFSETQ. This CDR3 spans 17 amino acids. The CDR3 DNA reads as TGCGCCAGCAGCACCTGGACTAGCGGGAGGACTTACAATGAGCAGTTCTTC. Translated, it gives CASSTWTSGRTYNEQFF.

Concerning this clonotype: Its ends do not fully match the called genes, so a read error is possible. The chain is built from TRBV6-2 or TRBV6-3 and TRBJ2-3; D is undetermined. In germline, CDR1 is MNHEY, CDR2 SVGEGT. This CDR3 is built from 13 residues. The CDR3 loop reads CASRQPGTDTRYF. CDR3 DNA sequence: TGTGCCAGCAGACAGCCAGGCACAGATACGCGGTATTTT.

This clonotype was observed a few times. This chain links TRBV29-1 with TRBJ1-2; 8 positions agree with TRBD1. The CDR3 is 12 residues long. With V trimmed by 5 bases and J by 9 bases, 8 bases remained unmatched. Germline V CDR1 and CDR2: SQVTM, ANQGSEA. DNA of the CDR3: TGCAGCGTTATGACAGGGGACCATAGCTACACCTTC. Encoded protein: CSVMTGDHSYTF.

The table lists this clonotype with a count of one. The junction departs from the called germline gene at one end, perhaps through a read error. V is TRBV12-3 or TRBV12-4 and J is TRBJ2-1; 12 bases map to TRBD2. The CDR3 contains 15 residues. The CDR3 coding sequence is TGTGCCGGCAGTCCGACTAGCGGGGGTTACAATGAGCAGTTCTTC. Translated: CAGSPTSGGYNEQFF.

The chain has TRBV6-6 and TRBJ2-5; tentatively, D is TRBD2 (5 bases). The CDR3 sequence is 15 residues long. The V and J ends lost 6 bases and 3 bases respectively, with 17 bases between them. CDR1 MNHNY and CDR2 SVGAGI come from the germline V gene (reference sequence). Written as DNA, the CDR3 is TGTGCCAGCAGCCGAGGGCAGGTAGACAAAGAGACCCAGTACTTC. This encodes CASSRGQVDKETQYF.

CDR3 coding DNA: TGTGCCAGCAGCGTAGCCGGGTTTGAGCAGTTCTTC. Translated: CASSVAGFEQFF. The chain combines TRBV9 with TRBJ2-1; D is undetermined. The CDR3 sequence is 12 residues long. Germline loops: CDR1 SGDLS, CDR2 YYNGEE. V lost 0 bases to trimming and J lost 9 bases, with 7 bases between them. The full variable domain, its missing parts supplied by reference TRBV9 and TRBJ2-1, is DSGVTQTPKHLITATGQRVTLRCSPRSGDLSVYWYQQSLDQGLQFLIQYYNGEERAKGNILERFSAQQFPDLHSELNLSSLELGDSALYFCASSVAGFEQFFGPGTRLTVL.

This chain connects TRBV5-4 to TRBJ1-1; possibly TRBD1 for D (6 bases). Germline values: CDR1 SGHNT, CDR2 YYREEE (reference sequence). The CDR3 runs to 17 residues. Between the trimmed V and J ends, which lost 4 bases and 0 bases, there was a span of 19 bases. The CDR3 region has the DNA TGTGCCAGCAGCCCTGGAGGGGGGGCTACGTTGAACACTGAAGCTTTCTTT. This translates into CASSPGGGATLNTEAFF. The full variable domain, with the rest looked up from reference TRBV5-4 and TRBJ1-1, is ETGVTQSPTHLIKTRGQQVTLRCSSQSGHNTVSWYQQALGQGPQFIFQYYREEENGRGNFPPRFSGLQFPNYSSELNVNALELDDSALYLCASSPGGGATLNTEAFFGQGTRLTVV.

The rearrangement uses TRBV28 and TRBJ2-1, with 7 bases matching TRBD2. This CDR3 has 15 residues. V trimming: 8 bases; J trimming: 1 base; junction bases outside the gene matches: 8. CDR1 is MDHEN and CDR2 is SYDVKM in the germline V gene. In nucleotides, the CDR3 is TGTGCCAGCTTCTCCCGGCGGGGGTCCTACAATGAGCAGTTCTTC. It is translated as CASFSRRGSYNEQFF.